These 2 T cell receptor beta chains share one sample of origin, sequenced in a study of post-analysis software for immune sequencing data (dated by TCRdb to the mid-2010s). To prepare the library, PCR was applied. This sample was sequenced with an Illumina HiSeq 2500. To reduce PCR and sequencing biases, unique molecular identifiers were built into the TCR beta cDNA libraries. TCRdb passed the public sequencing reads through fastp at Q25 and MiXCR, retaining productive beta sequences. Each record represents a unique CDR3 protein, reported with the most common genes and DNA among its rows. The sample table holds about 400,000 distinct CDR3 sequences, of which about a third were seen once. The ten biggest clones cover roughly 12% of the sample. Points the paper makes about the study in general: Patients showed significantly higher frequencies than controls for five TRBV segments, among them TRBV5-6, TRBV5-1 and TRBV20-1.

Their antigen targets remain unknown. The sequenced material came from blood. Receptors originate from a girl aged 10 to 17 with multiple sclerosis.

The sample holds a few counts of this clonotype. The chain combines TRBV2 with TRBJ2-1, with D perhaps TRBD2 (5 bases). The CDR3 covers 13 residues. Germline V lookup: CDR1 SNHLY, CDR2 FYNNEI. The V gene lost 6 bases and the J gene lost 10 bases, with 16 bases spanning the gap. This chain's CDR3 is CASRGHLREEQFF. For the CDR3, the DNA is TGTGCCAGCAGAGGGCACCTTAGGGAGGAGCAGTTCTTC.

The chain combines TRBV18 with TRBJ1-4; 8 bases align to TRBD1. Germline values: CDR1 KGHSH, CDR2 LQKENI. Trimming cost V 6 bases and J 8 bases; bases outside gene matches: 20. The CDR3 consists of 18 residues. CDR3 nucleotides: TGTGCCAGCTCGCGATCCAGGGGGCGTCTCCTAGTCGGAGAAAAACTGTTTTTT. Its translation: CASSRSRGRLLVGEKLFF.